This passage covers 20 T cell receptor beta chains from one sample sequenced in a study of long-term antiretroviral therapy in people with HIV. Survey level was the resolution at which the v3.0 immunoSEQ assay ran. Profiling relied on immunoSEQ multiplex PCR, and the TCRdb table lists in-frame clones only, not all of them. Of tens of thousands of clones listed, around 85% were seen once; the top ten hold about 12%. Sequencing was performed on unsorted PBMCs, taken 1.6 years after starting antiretroviral therapy. Receptors originate from a man aged 40-50 years with HIV.

The chain carries TRBV27 and TRBJ1-2; maybe TRBD1 (6 bases). V gave up 4 bases and J gave up 1 base, with 10 bases separating them. Germline CDR1 is MNHEY and CDR2 is SMNVEV (reference sequence). This CDR3 is 14 amino acids long. The CDR3 DNA sequence: TGTGCCAGCAGTTGGGACAAAAATAACTATGGCTACACCTTC. This codes for CASSWDKNNYGYTF.

The CDR3 sequence is CASSLYGEQFF. CDR3 coding DNA: TGCGCCAGCAGCTTGTATGGTGAGCAGTTCTTC. The chain uses TRBV5-1 and TRBJ2-1; no firm D call. Per germline, CDR1 SGHRS and CDR2 YFSETQ. CDR3 length: 11 amino acids. V dropped 1 base and J dropped 9 bases, with 5 bases sitting between them.

The J gene is TRBJ1-4, the V gene TRBV12-5, with TRBD1 identical over 7 bases. CDR1 is LGHNT, CDR2 FRNRAP, per germline. Germline trimming cut 2 bases from V and 5 bases from J; bases unmatched to any gene: 2. The CDR3 is made up of 14 amino acids. CDR3 nucleotide sequence: TGTGCTAGTGGTTTGTCAGGGGGAAATGAAAAACTGTTTTTT. Residues: CASGLSGGNEKLFF.

The chain is built from TRBV2 and TRBJ1-2; D is unclear. V was shortened by 1 base and J by 3 bases, with 15 bases between the two germline ends. CDR1 SNHLY and CDR2 FYNNEI come from the germline V gene. The CDR3 runs 16 residues. DNA for the CDR3: TGTGCCAGCAGTGAAGGGCCAGGCCAATCGTACTATGGCTACACCTTC. As protein: CASSEGPGQSYYGYTF.

The chain has TRBV10-3 and TRBJ2-2, with unresolved D. Germline values: CDR1 ENHRY, CDR2 SYGVKD. V was cut by 4 bases and J by 1 base, with 7 bases left in between. CDR3 length: 14 amino acids. This CDR3 is CAISVARNTGELFF. The CDR3 DNA reads as TGTGCCATCAGTGTAGCCAGGAACACCGGGGAGCTGTTTTTT.

The V call is TRBV7-9, the J call TRBJ2-3, with D maybe TRBD1 (5 bases). The CDR3 spans 16 residues. Germline V gene lookup returns CDR1 SEHNR and CDR2 FQNEAQ (reference sequence). Trimming shortened V by 4 bases and J by 0 bases, and 14 bases separated the two germline ends. CDR3 region: CASSSPKTASTDTQYF. CDR3 sequence (DNA): TGTGCCAGCAGCTCGCCTAAGACAGCCAGCACAGATACGCAGTATTTT.

The CDR3 DNA reads TGTGCCAGCAGCTTCGGACAGGATAACACCGGGGAGCTGTTTTTT. Translation: CASSFGQDNTGELFF. The chain joins TRBV13 to TRBJ2-2; 7 bases fit TRBD1. Germline V lookup: CDR1 PRHDT, CDR2 FYEKMQ (reference sequence). V trimming: 3 bases; J trimming: 2 bases; junction bases outside the gene matches: 3. The CDR3 extends over 15 amino acids.

This rearrangement joins TRBV7-6 to TRBJ2-7, with no clear D. There are 13 residues in the CDR3. Per the germline V gene, CDR1 is SGHVS and CDR2 is FNYEAQ. V was shortened by 1 base and J by 1 base, with 5 bases between the two germline ends. The CDR3 loop is CASSLGDSYEQYF. In nucleotides, the CDR3 is TGTGCCAGCAGCTTAGGGGATTCCTACGAGCAGTACTTC.

DNA for the CDR3: TGCGCCAGCAGCCAAGAAACCTGGACTAGCGGGTCGTACAATGAGCAGTTCTTC. This translates into CASSQETWTSGSYNEQFF. This chain connects TRBV4-1 to TRBJ2-1; 11 positions agree with TRBD2. The CDR3 spans 18 residues. The V gene end was trimmed by 0 bases and the J gene end by 4 bases; junction bases not matched to a gene: 8. CDR1 is MGHRA, CDR2 YSYEKL, per germline.

This clone was seen a single time. J is TRBJ2-7 and V is TRBV5-6; D ambiguous. There are 13 residues in the CDR3. From germline, CDR1 is SGHDT and CDR2 YYEEEE. V dropped 0 bases and J dropped 5 bases, with 9 bases sitting between them. The CDR3 is CASSLGFVNEQYF. The CDR3 nucleotides are TGTGCCAGCAGCTTGGGGTTCGTCAACGAGCAGTACTTC.

This clone was picked up a small number of times. The J gene is TRBJ1-6, the V gene TRBV2; 10 bases are a match to TRBD1. The germline V gene encodes CDR1 SNHLY and CDR2 FYNNEI. After removal of 4 bases from V and 8 bases from J, the junction contained 5 bases not matched to a gene. This CDR3 is built from 15 residues. For the CDR3, the DNA is TGTGCCAGCAGTGGACAGGGGGCGAGGGATTCACCCCTCCACTTT. Its protein product is CASSGQGARDSPLHF.

This chain uses TRBV6-1 with TRBJ2-1, with 9 nucleotides matching TRBD2. The CDR3 length is 14 residues. In germline, CDR1 is MNHNS, CDR2 SASEGT. V dropped 3 bases and J dropped 6; count of bases not matched to a gene: 3. The CDR3 is CASSEGLASNEQFF. CDR3 DNA: TGTGCCAGCAGTGAGGGACTAGCCTCCAATGAGCAGTTCTTC.

The chain recombines TRBV7-9 with TRBJ1-1; D possibly corresponds to TRBD1 (5 bases). This CDR3 comprises 12 residues. Trimming cost V 4 bases and J 8 bases, with 11 bases left between them. The germline CDR1 and CDR2 sequences are SEHNR and FQNEAQ (reference sequence). The CDR3 protein is CASSSGGGEAFF. The DNA for the CDR3 is TGTGCCAGCAGCTCAGGTGGGGGAGAAGCTTTCTTT. The variable domain in full, completed from reference TRBV7-9 and TRBJ1-1, reads DTGVSQNPRHKITKRGQNVTFRCDPISEHNRLYWYRQTLGQGPEFLTYFQNEAQLEKSRLLSDRFSAERPKGSFSTLEIQRTEQGDSAMYLCASSSGGGEAFFGQGTRLTVV.

This sequence joins TRBV19 and TRBJ1-5, with TRBD1 as a possible D gene (5 bases). The V gene lost 6 bases and the J gene lost 0 bases, with 12 bases spanning the gap. The CDR3 has 15 residues. The germline CDR1 and CDR2 sequences are LNHDA and SQIVND (reference sequence). In DNA form, the CDR3 reads TGTGCCAGTAGGAGTAGGACACATAGCAATCAGCCCCAGCATTTT. As protein: CASRSRTHSNQPQHF. The variable domain in full, completed from reference TRBV19 and TRBJ1-5, reads DGGITQSPKYLFRKEGQNVTLSCEQNLNHDAMYWYRQDPGQGLRLIYYSQIVNDFQKGDIAEGYSVSREKKESFPLTVTSAQKNPTAFYLCASRSRTHSNQPQHFGDGTRLSIL.

The chain combines TRBV27 with TRBJ2-3; the D gene is possibly TRBD2 (5 bases). The CDR3 is 15 residues long. Trimming pared 6 bases from V and 0 bases from J, leaving 13 bases between. Germline V gives CDR1 MNHEY, CDR2 SMNVEV (reference sequence). The CDR3 coding sequence is TGTGCCAGCAGGAACCCACTAGAGAGCACAGATACGCAGTATTTT. This translates into CASRNPLESTDTQYF.

The V and J genes are TRBV4-1 and TRBJ1-5; tentatively, D is TRBD1 (6 bases). The V and J ends lost 1 base and 5 bases respectively, with 12 bases between them. The CDR3 consists of 15 residues. Germline values: CDR1 MGHRA, CDR2 YSYEKL. As DNA, the CDR3 is TGCGCCAGCAGCCAAGGACTCACAGGGTATCAGCCCCAGCATTTT. Encoded protein: CASSQGLTGYQPQHF.

This clone appeared a single time. The chain combines TRBV5-4 with TRBJ2-7; possibly TRBD2 for D (6 bases). Trimming removed 0 bases at V and 7 bases at J, with 17 bases between. The CDR3 totals 15 residues. Germline-derived CDR1 and CDR2 are SGHNT and YYREEE (reference sequence). CDR3 in DNA: TGTGCCAGCAGCTTGGACGGGACTGAGGGAAGTGAGCAGTACTTC. Translating gives CASSLDGTEGSEQYF.

The CDR3 here is CASSFFGSGANVLTF. The CDR3 DNA reads as TGTGCCAGCAGTTTTTTTGGGTCTGGGGCCAACGTCCTGACTTTC. The chain carries TRBV27 and TRBJ2-6; D gene ambiguous. V was cut by 3 bases and J by 1 base, with 7 bases left in between. From germline, CDR1 is MNHEY and CDR2 SMNVEV (reference sequence). The CDR3 covers 15 residues.

This chain links TRBV7-9 with TRBJ1-6, with no clear D. V lost 7 bases, J lost 5 bases, and 12 bases lay in between. Germline V gene data show CDR1 as SEHNR and CDR2 as FQNEAQ (reference sequence). The CDR3 extends over 14 amino acids. The CDR3 spells CASIPDGDNSPLHF. The CDR3 coding sequence is TGTGCCAGCATCCCGGACGGGGATAATTCACCCCTCCACTTT. Looking up the rest from reference TRBV7-9 and TRBJ1-6 gives the full variable domain: DTGVSQNPRHKITKRGQNVTFRCDPISEHNRLYWYRQTLGQGPEFLTYFQNEAQLEKSRLLSDRFSAERPKGSFSTLEIQRTEQGDSAMYLCASIPDGDNSPLHFGNGTRLTVT.

The CDR3 region has the DNA TGTGCCAGTAGTCCGGCGGGGGGCTCCTACAATGAGCAGTTCTTC. Protein: CASSPAGGSYNEQFF. The rearrangement links TRBV19 to TRBJ2-1, with 8 bases that match TRBD2. This CDR3 region has 15 residues. With 5 bases clipped from V and 0 bases from J, the junction kept 3 bases outside the gene matches. The germline V gene has CDR1 LNHDA and CDR2 SQIVND (reference sequence). The full variable domain, completed using reference TRBV19 and TRBJ2-1, is DGGITQSPKYLFRKEGQNVTLSCEQNLNHDAMYWYRQDPGQGLRLIYYSQIVNDFQKGDIAEGYSVSREKKESFPLTVTSAQKNPTAFYLCASSPAGGSYNEQFFGPGTRLTVL.